There are many counts of the clone carrying this T cell receptor beta chain. What it recognizes is unknown. The data originate from a study of T cells after yellow fever vaccination. Across the study: Preparation of the low-cell-number fractions used SMART-Seq v4 Ultra Low Input. Points from the study as a whole: A weaker secondary response peaked on day 5, the primary on day 15.

Conversion of TCR transcripts into cDNA relied on 5'RACE template switching, which added a universal primer site and UMIs. TCRdb re-derived calls from the 5' RACE reads in MiXCR, one entry per CDR3 protein. Of 300,000 to 350,000 distinct CDR3 sequences listed, about 4.5% are singletons. CDR1 is SGHTA and CDR2 is FQGNSA in the germline V gene. The CDR3 is 16 residues long. V was pared by 3 bases and J by 5 bases, with 11 bases of the junction left unmatched. This chain joins TRBV7-2 and TRBJ2-5, with 8 nucleotides matching TRBD2. The source was PBMCs, collected 15 days after the yellow fever booster vaccination. The origin of this receptor is a man younger than 35 who received the YFV17D yellow fever vaccine. The CDR3 reads CASSLERGRVQETQYF. The CDR3 DNA reads TGTGCCAGCAGCTTGGAGCGGGGGCGAGTGCAGGAGACCCAGTACTTC.